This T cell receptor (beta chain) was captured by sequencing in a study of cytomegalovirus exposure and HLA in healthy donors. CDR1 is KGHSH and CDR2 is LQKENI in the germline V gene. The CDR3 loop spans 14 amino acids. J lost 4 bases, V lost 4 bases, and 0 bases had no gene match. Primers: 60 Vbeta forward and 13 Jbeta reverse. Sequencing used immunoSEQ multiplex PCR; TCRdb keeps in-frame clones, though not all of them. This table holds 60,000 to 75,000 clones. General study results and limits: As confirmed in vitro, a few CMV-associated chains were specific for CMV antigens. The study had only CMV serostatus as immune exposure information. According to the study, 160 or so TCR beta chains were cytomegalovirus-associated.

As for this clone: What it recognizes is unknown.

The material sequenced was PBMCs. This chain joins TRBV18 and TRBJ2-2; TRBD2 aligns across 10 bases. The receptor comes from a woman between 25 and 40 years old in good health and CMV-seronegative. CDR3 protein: CASSLAGGTGELFF. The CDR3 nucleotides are TGTGCCAGCTCACTAGCGGGAGGCACCGGGGAGCTGTTTTTT.